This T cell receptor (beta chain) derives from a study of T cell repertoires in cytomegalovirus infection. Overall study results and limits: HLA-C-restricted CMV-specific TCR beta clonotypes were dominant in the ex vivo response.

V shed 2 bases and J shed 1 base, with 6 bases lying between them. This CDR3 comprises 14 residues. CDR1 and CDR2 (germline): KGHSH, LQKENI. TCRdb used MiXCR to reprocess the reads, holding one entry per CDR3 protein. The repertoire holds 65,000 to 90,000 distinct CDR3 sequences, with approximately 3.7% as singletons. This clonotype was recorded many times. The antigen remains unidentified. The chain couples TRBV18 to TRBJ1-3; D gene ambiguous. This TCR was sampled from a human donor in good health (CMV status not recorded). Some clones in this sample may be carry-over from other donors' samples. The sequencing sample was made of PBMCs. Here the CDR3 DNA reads TGTGCCAGCTCACCAGAGGGATCTGGAAACACCATATATTTT. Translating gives CASSPEGSGNTIYF.